The 12 T cell receptor beta chains below come from one sample, sequenced in a study of T cell responses to AZD1222 COVID-19 vaccine. Clones were sequenced by immunoSEQ multiplex PCR, and TCRdb holds only the in-frame ones, with some missing. The repertoire holds roughly 160,000 clones, with around nine tenths as singletons. The sample in question was peripheral blood, obtained 28 days after the second AZD1222 dose. The receptors were gathered from an adult who received the AZD1222 COVID-19 vaccine.

The chain is built from TRBV27 and TRBJ1-1; no clear D gene. This CDR3 is 13 amino acids long. V dropped 7 bases and J dropped 1 base, with 10 bases sitting between them. Per germline, CDR1 MNHEY and CDR2 SMNVEV (reference sequence). In DNA form, the CDR3 reads TGTGCCAGCAAATTTGCCAGGAACACTGAAGCTTTCTTT. Amino acids: CASKFARNTEAFF.

The chain employs TRBV5-1 and TRBJ1-1; D is uncertain. V was clipped by 4 bases and J by 1 base, with 17 bases between them. The germline V gene has CDR1 SGHRS and CDR2 YFSETQ. The CDR3 is made up of 16 amino acids. For the CDR3, the DNA is TGCGCCAGCAGCCCTTCGGTCCTGGGATCGAACACTGAAGCTTTCTTT. It codes for CASSPSVLGSNTEAFF.

The chain employs TRBV4-1 and TRBJ2-3; a weak D match, TRBD2 (6 bases). Germline CDR1 is MGHRA and CDR2 is YSYEKL. The CDR3 is 17 residues long. Trimming stripped 1 base from V and 2 bases from J, with 16 bases between. CDR3 protein: CASSQVWRGPFTDTQYF. In nucleotides, the CDR3 is TGCGCCAGCAGCCAAGTGTGGAGGGGACCTTTCACAGATACGCAGTATTTT.

V usage is TRBV25-1 and J usage is TRBJ1-3; no clear D gene. The CDR3 runs to 17 residues. CDR1 is MGHDK, CDR2 SYGVNS, per germline. The germline V and J ends were trimmed by 3 bases and 0 bases, with 15 bases remaining between them. The CDR3: CASSEVKGLSSGNTIYF. CDR3 bases: TGTGCCAGCAGTGAGGTCAAGGGTCTGAGCTCTGGAAACACCATATATTTT.

The genes are TRBV5-1 and TRBJ1-1; D uncertain. The CDR3 runs 15 residues. Between the trimmed V and J ends, which lost 0 bases and 4 bases, there was a span of 13 bases. Germline CDR1 and CDR2: SGHRS and YFSETQ. Here the CDR3 DNA reads TGCGCCAGCAGCTTGGGAGGGTCCGTCCTCACTGAAGCTTTCTTT. It encodes CASSLGGSVLTEAFF.

CDR3 DNA: TGCGCCAGCAGCTTCGGGGAGGATACGCAGTATTTT. Translation: CASSFGEDTQYF. The chain employs TRBV5-1 and TRBJ2-3, with a possible D match to TRBD2 (5 bases). V lost 2 bases, J lost 6 bases, and 7 bases lay in between. This CDR3 region has 12 residues. From germline, CDR1 is SGHRS and CDR2 YFSETQ. Looking up the rest from reference TRBV5-1 and TRBJ2-3 gives the full variable domain: KAGVTQTPRYLIKTRGQQVTLSCSPISGHRSVSWYQQTPGQGLQFLFEYFSETQRNKGNFPGRFSGRQFSNSRSEMNVSTLELGDSALYLCASSFGEDTQYFGPGTRLTVL.

The chain carries TRBV3-1 (or the pseudogene TRBV3-2) and TRBJ2-1, with unresolved D. This CDR3 is 13 amino acids long. Trimming removed 3 bases at V and 5 bases at J, with 8 bases between. Per germline, CDR1 LGHDT and CDR2 YNNKEL (reference sequence). Here the CDR3 reads CASSQLGDNEQFF. In DNA form, the CDR3 reads TGTGCCAGCAGCCAGTTAGGTGACAATGAGCAGTTCTTC.

This sequence joins TRBV18 and TRBJ1-5; 10 bases agree with TRBD1. This CDR3 has 16 residues. The trim removed 3 bases at V and 3 bases at J, leaving 5 bases unmatched. Germline-derived CDR1 and CDR2 are KGHSH and LQKENI. DNA of the CDR3: TGTGCCAGCTCACCCTCGGGACAGGGGTTCAATCAGCCCCAGCATTTT. Translation: CASSPSGQGFNQPQHF.

This clone was seen a single time. The V gene is TRBV9, the J gene TRBJ1-6; the D gene is possibly TRBD1 (5 bases). V lost 3 bases to trimming and J lost 10 bases, with 11 bases between them. The germline gives CDR1 SGDLS, CDR2 YYNGEE. This CDR3 has 13 amino acids. The CDR3: CASSAGSHSPLHF. The CDR3, as DNA: TGTGCCAGCAGCGCAGGGAGTCACTCACCCCTCCACTTT.

The sample holds one count of this clone. This rearrangement joins TRBV7-2 to TRBJ1-2; D is undetermined. CDR3 length: 18 amino acids. Germline V gene data show CDR1 as SGHTA and CDR2 as FQGNSA. Trimming left V 1 base short and J 1 base short, with 19 bases between. Here the CDR3 DNA reads TGTGCCAGCAGCTTAGGCGTGGTTCGGTCAGTCCTTAACTATGGCTACACCTTC. Translated, it gives CASSLGVVRSVLNYGYTF.

This clone was seen a single time. The J gene is TRBJ2-7, the V gene TRBV5-6; a possible D gene is TRBD1 (5 bases). V lost 3 bases, J lost 2 bases, and 12 bases lay in between. The CDR3 runs to 14 residues. CDR1 is SGHDT, CDR2 YYEEEE, per germline. The CDR3 reads CASSYLSGTYEQYF. The DNA for the CDR3 is TGTGCCAGCAGCTACCTCTCAGGGACCTACGAGCAGTACTTC.

The chain links TRBV7-8 to TRBJ1-1; TRBD1 is a possible D gene (6 bases). CDR3 size: 18 residues. CDR1 is SGHVS and CDR2 is FQNEAQ in the germline V gene. Between the trimmed V and J ends, which lost 1 base and 0 bases, there was a span of 18 bases. CDR3 DNA sequence: TGTGCCAGCAGCTTAGGTCGGTTGTGGGGGCGCCTGAACACTGAAGCTTTCTTT. This encodes CASSLGRLWGRLNTEAFF.